These 2 T cell receptor beta chains were all obtained from the same sample, sequenced in a study of CD8 T cells in Susac syndrome. A quantity of about 0.45 to 1 ug RNA underwent reverse transcription using random hexamers. TCRdb itself ran the immunoSEQ multiplex PCR reads through MiXCR, one entry per CDR3 protein. The sample lists around 150,000 distinct CDR3 sequences, roughly 93% occurring once. Specimen: CD4+ T cells from PBMCs. The receptors derive from a human donor in good health.

This clonotype has just one count. The V and J genes are TRBV25-1 and TRBJ1-4, with TRBD1 identical over 7 bases. The CDR3 is 15 amino acids. The germline V gene encodes CDR1 MGHDK and CDR2 SYGVNS. V shed 2 bases, J shed 5 bases, and the junction held 5 bases outside the gene matches. The CDR3 DNA follows: TGTGCCAGCAGTGAAAGGGGACAGCCAAATGAAAAACTGTTTTTT. Residues: CASSERGQPNEKLFF.

The rearrangement joins TRBV6-1 to TRBJ2-5; tentatively, D is TRBD2 (6 bases). V lost 7 bases to trimming and J lost 5 bases, with 14 bases between them. In germline, CDR1 is MNHNS, CDR2 SASEGT. This CDR3 has 13 amino acids. CDR3 nucleotide sequence: TGTGCCAGCACTCGGGGCGCGGGGGAGACCCAGTACTTC. Residues: CASTRGAGETQYF.